The table lists the clone carrying this T cell receptor (beta chain) with a few counts. The data were taken from a study of neurological immune-mediated disorders. Each TCR transcript was tagged with a 10-nucleotide random UMI during 5'RACE. Every sequencing run generated in excess of 160 million TCR-beta sequences. These sequences covered 15-18 subjects. TCRdb called the 5' RACE reads again in MiXCR, with one record for every CDR3 protein. This sample has fewer than 75,000 distinct CDR3 sequences; less than 5.5% occur once, and the top ten carry 6.5% to 7.5%. Deletions cut 1 base from V and 1 base from J, with 16 bases between. CDR1 MGHRA and CDR2 YSYEKL come from the germline V gene. The CDR3 loop spans 17 amino acids.

The genes are TRBV4-1 and TRBJ1-1; no clear D. This TCR came from a man aged 30 to 45 with multiple sclerosis. Sequencing was carried out using PBMCs. The CDR3 bases are TGCGCCAGCAGCCAAGGGCGGCGGACTGTTCCGAACACTGAAGCTTTCTTT. Translation: CASSQGRRTVPNTEAFF.